This TCR beta chain was recovered during a study of OX40 agonist ivuxolimab in advanced cancers. Libraries were prepared by immunoSEQ multiplex PCR; TCRdb keeps only in-frame clonotypes and omits some of them. The profile shows roughly 27,000 clones, 80% to 85% of them singletons. Whole-study results and caveats: Some of the nonresponding patients also showed low levels of normalized T-cell clonal expansion.

This CDR3 comprises 14 residues. The germline CDR1 and CDR2 sequences are MDHEN and SYDVKM. With 5 bases removed from V and 6 bases from J, the gap between germline ends came to 17 bases. In regard to this clone: Its target is unknown.

Blood samples were obtained at baseline, cycle 4 day 1, and cycle 7 day 1. The material sequenced was CD4+ or CD8+ T cells sorted from blood, taken in a trial of the OX40 agonist ivuxolimab. The receptor's source is an adult with an advanced solid tumor such as melanoma, head and neck, liver or kidney cancer. The chain carries TRBV28 and TRBJ2-7; D remains ambiguous. CDR3 region: CASSLALPNTEQYF. The CDR3 DNA follows: TGTGCCAGCAGTCTTGCTCTCCCCAATACCGAGCAGTACTTC.